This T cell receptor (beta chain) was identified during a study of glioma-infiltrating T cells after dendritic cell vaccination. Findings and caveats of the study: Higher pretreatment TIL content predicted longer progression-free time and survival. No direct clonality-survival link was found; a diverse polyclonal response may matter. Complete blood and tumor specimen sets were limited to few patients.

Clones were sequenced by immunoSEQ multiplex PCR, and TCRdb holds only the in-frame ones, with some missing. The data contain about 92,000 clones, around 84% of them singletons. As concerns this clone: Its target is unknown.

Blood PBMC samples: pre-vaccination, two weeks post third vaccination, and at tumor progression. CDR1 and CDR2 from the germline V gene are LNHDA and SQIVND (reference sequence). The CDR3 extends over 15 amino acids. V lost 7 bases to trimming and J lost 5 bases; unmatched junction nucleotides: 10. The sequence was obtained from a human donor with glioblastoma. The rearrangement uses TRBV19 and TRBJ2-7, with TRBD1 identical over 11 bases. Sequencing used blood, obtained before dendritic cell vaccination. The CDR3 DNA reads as TGTGCCAGTAATCACCCGGGACAGGGGGTGGACGAGCAGTACTTC. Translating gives CASNHPGQGVDEQYF.